Shown below are 32 T cell receptor beta chains from a single sample sequenced in a study of cytomegalovirus exposure and HLA in healthy donors. The study ran its PCR with 60 Vbeta and 13 Jbeta primers. Profiled with immunoSEQ multiplex PCR; TCRdb holds only in-frame clones, not every one. Among around 110,000 clones listed, roughly 70% were seen once. The sequenced sample was PBMCs. The receptors come from a young man in good health and CMV-seropositive.

V gene TRBV29-1 combines with J gene TRBJ2-5; 7 positions agree with TRBD2. V gave up 6 bases and J gave up 4 bases; unmatched junction bases: 8. This CDR3 comprises 13 residues. Germline CDR1 is SQVTM and CDR2 is ANQGSEA. Here the CDR3 DNA reads TGCAGCGTCCGCCTAGGCGGGAGAGAGACCCAGTACTTC. Amino acid sequence: CSVRLGGRETQYF.

The chain has TRBV5-1 and TRBJ2-3; TRBD1 is a possible D gene (7 bases). The CDR3 sequence is 19 residues long. Deletions cut 1 base from V and 3 bases from J, with 24 bases between. In germline, CDR1 is SGHRS, CDR2 YFSETQ. The CDR3 reads CASSLTGVLVGGITDTQYF. The CDR3 DNA reads TGCGCCAGCAGCTTGACAGGGGTGTTAGTCGGGGGCATAACAGATACGCAGTATTTT. The variable domain in full, completed from reference TRBV5-1 and TRBJ2-3, reads KAGVTQTPRYLIKTRGQQVTLSCSPISGHRSVSWYQQTPGQGLQFLFEYFSETQRNKGNFPGRFSGRQFSNSRSEMNVSTLELGDSALYLCASSLTGVLVGGITDTQYFGPGTRLTVL.

The CDR3 is CASRLYTFSGELFF. In nucleotides, the CDR3 is TGTGCCAGCAGATTGTACACGTTTTCCGGGGAGCTGTTTTTT. The genes are TRBV7-9 and TRBJ2-2; D ambiguous. Germline CDR1 is SEHNR and CDR2 is FQNEAQ (reference sequence). V was pared by 6 bases and J by 6 bases, with 14 bases between. CDR3 size: 14 residues.

The rearrangement joins TRBV7-9 to TRBJ1-1, with a possible D match to TRBD1 (5 bases). V was shortened by 5 bases and J by 8 bases, with 6 bases between the two germline ends. This CDR3 comprises 10 residues. Germline V gives CDR1 SEHNR, CDR2 FQNEAQ (reference sequence). CDR3 coding DNA: TGTGCCAGCAGCCCAGGGGAAGCTTTCTTT. Its translation: CASSPGEAFF.

Of note for this clone: The junction shows a germline mismatch at one end, possibly a read error. CDR3: CASSFGPQETQYF. DNA for the CDR3: TGTGCTAGCAGCTTTGGGCCCCAAGAGACCCAGTACTTC. The rearrangement uses TRBV7-7 and TRBJ2-5, with D unresolved. The germline V gene encodes CDR1 SSHAT and CDR2 FNYEAQ (reference sequence). The CDR3 length is 13 residues.

This chain joins TRBV30 and TRBJ1-1; 8 bases fit TRBD1. The CDR3 loop spans 14 amino acids. V lost 4 bases and J lost 1; bases outside the gene matches: 5. Germline loops: CDR1 GTSNPN, CDR2 SVGIG (reference sequence). As DNA, the CDR3 is TGTGCCTGGAAGCGGACAGGGACGAACACTGAAGCTTTCTTT. Amino acids: CAWKRTGTNTEAFF.

The chain couples TRBV9 to TRBJ1-5; tentatively, D is TRBD1 (6 bases). The CDR3 spans 15 residues. Trimming cost V 4 bases and J 6 bases, with 17 bases left between them. CDR1 and CDR2 from the germline V gene are SGDLS and YYNGEE. The CDR3: CASSPGGGGSQPQHF. CDR3 sequence (DNA): TGTGCCAGCAGCCCCGGGGGAGGGGGGTCTCAGCCCCAGCATTTT.

The V and J genes are TRBV27 and TRBJ1-2; 7 bases agree with TRBD1. Trimming at V came to 5 bases and at J to 4 bases, leaving 7 bases not matched to a gene. Germline V gives CDR1 MNHEY, CDR2 SMNVEV (reference sequence). This CDR3 region has 14 residues. The DNA of the CDR3 is TGTGCCAGCAGTGCCCCGGGACAGACCTATGGCTACACCTTC. Its translation: CASSAPGQTYGYTF.

The V and J genes are TRBV28 and TRBJ1-3; TRBD1 matches at 10 bases. The V gene end was trimmed by 3 bases and the J gene end by 2 bases; junction bases not matched to a gene: 7. The CDR3 consists of 17 residues. Germline V gives CDR1 MDHEN, CDR2 SYDVKM. For the CDR3, the DNA is TGTGCCAGCAGTTTTGCCGGGACAGGGGACACTGGAAACACCATATATTTT. It is translated as CASSFAGTGDTGNTIYF.

This clone was counted a few times. This chain joins TRBV7-3 and TRBJ1-2; D is perhaps TRBD1 (5 bases). From germline, CDR1 is SGHTA and CDR2 FQGTGA. V was shortened by 5 bases and J by 2 bases, with 15 bases between the two germline ends. The CDR3 length is 15 residues. In DNA form, the CDR3 reads TGTGCCAGCAGCCCCCATGGGGGGACCAACTATGGCTACACCTTC. Amino acid sequence: CASSPHGGTNYGYTF.

The chain couples TRBV7-8 to TRBJ2-1; 10 nucleotides match TRBD1. The CDR3 has 15 residues. CDR1 SGHVS and CDR2 FQNEAQ come from the germline V gene. Trimming took 3 bases from V and 6 from J; bases not matched to a gene: 5. The CDR3 DNA follows: TGTGCCAGCAGCTTGGGACAGGGGTCCATCAATGAGCAGTTCTTC. It encodes CASSLGQGSINEQFF.

The V and J genes are TRBV7-9 and TRBJ2-1; D might be TRBD2 (6 bases). The ends were cut back, 2 bases at V and 0 bases at J, with 14 bases in the middle. The CDR3 is made up of 17 amino acids. Per the germline V gene, CDR1 is SEHNR and CDR2 is FQNEAQ (reference sequence). In nucleotides, the CDR3 is TGTGCCAGCAGCTTAAATATGGAACTAGCCTCCTACAATGAGCAGTTCTTC. It yields the protein CASSLNMELASYNEQFF.

This clone was seen more than once but under ten times. The rearrangement links TRBV25-1 to TRBJ2-2, with D unclear. V was shortened by 6 bases and J by 0 bases, with 17 bases between the two germline ends. The germline V gene encodes CDR1 MGHDK and CDR2 SYGVNS. The CDR3 extends over 17 amino acids. The CDR3 coding sequence is TGTGCCAGCAGCGGAATCCCTGAGGTCCCGAACACCGGGGAGCTGTTTTTT. Amino acids: CASSGIPEVPNTGELFF.

This clone showed up just a few times. V and J are TRBV5-6 and TRBJ2-3, with 14 bases identical to TRBD2. Germline V gives CDR1 SGHDT, CDR2 YYEEEE. The CDR3 sequence is 19 residues long. The junction had 10 bases not matched to a gene; V was cut back by 4 bases and J by 0 bases. The chain's CDR3 is CASSRRTSGGSSSTDTQYF. In DNA form, the CDR3 reads TGTGCCAGCAGCAGACGGACTAGCGGGGGGTCCTCTAGCACAGATACGCAGTATTTT.

The rearrangement links TRBV5-4 to TRBJ2-5; 10 bases agree with TRBD1. In germline, CDR1 is SGHNT, CDR2 YYREEE (reference sequence). V lost 0 bases, J lost 5 bases, and 7 bases stayed unmatched. This CDR3 has 16 amino acids. CDR3 nucleotides: TGTGCCAGCAGCTTGGGGGGACAGGGGATGTCGGAGACCCAGTACTTC. Encoded protein: CASSLGGQGMSETQYF.

The chain is built from TRBV5-1 and TRBJ1-4; TRBD1 aligns across 10 bases. V lost 3 bases and J lost 14; bases outside the gene matches: 13. The germline gives CDR1 SGHRS, CDR2 YFSETQ. The CDR3 sequence is 15 residues long. DNA of the CDR3: TGCGCCAGCAGCTCAGGGACAGGGGCACGTGGAACCCTGTTTTTT. As protein: CASSSGTGARGTLFF.

This clone has a handful of counts. The chain joins TRBV4-3 to TRBJ2-1; possible D gene TRBD2, 6 bases. Germline CDR1 LGHNA, CDR2 YSLEER. This CDR3 has 17 amino acids. Trimming shortened V by 0 bases and J by 3 bases, and 15 bases separated the two germline ends. CDR3 loop: CASSQDISEAGYNEQFF. In DNA, the CDR3 is TGCGCCAGCAGCCAAGATATTTCTGAAGCGGGCTACAATGAGCAGTTCTTC.

The gene calls are TRBV7-8 and TRBJ1-5; 7 positions agree with TRBD1. The CDR3 has 15 residues. Germline V CDR1 and CDR2: SGHVS, FQNEAQ. V gave up 5 bases and J gave up 2 bases; unmatched junction bases: 6. CDR3 in amino acids: CASSPLTGGNQPQHF. CDR3 in DNA: TGTGCCAGCAGCCCCCTAACAGGGGGCAATCAGCCCCAGCATTTT.

The chain employs TRBV4-1 and TRBJ2-1; 8 bases fit TRBD2. The CDR3 is 16 amino acids. Trimming removed 0 bases from V and 6 bases from J; junction bases left unmatched: 7. Germline V gene data show CDR1 as MGHRA and CDR2 as YSYEKL. The CDR3 sequence: CASSQERGELGNEQFF. In DNA form, the CDR3 reads TGCGCCAGCAGCCAAGAGCGGGGGGAGCTCGGCAATGAGCAGTTCTTC.

V and J are TRBV30 and TRBJ1-1, with D possibly being TRBD1 (6 bases). Per the germline V gene, CDR1 is GTSNPN and CDR2 is SVGIG (reference sequence). With 3 bases removed from V and 3 bases from J, the gap between germline ends came to 14 bases. The CDR3 runs to 14 residues. The CDR3 loop is CAWRVYRVHTEAFF. The CDR3 DNA sequence: TGTGCCTGGAGAGTGTACAGGGTTCACACTGAAGCTTTCTTT.

This chain links TRBV28 with TRBJ2-3; 13 bases fit TRBD2. The germline gives CDR1 MDHEN, CDR2 SYDVKM. The CDR3 length is 17 residues. With V trimmed by 4 bases and J by 5 bases, 9 bases remained unmatched. The CDR3 nucleotides are TGTGCCAGCAGTTCGGGACTAGCGGGGTCTCTAGGAGATACGCAGTATTTT. This gives the protein CASSSGLAGSLGDTQYF.

This clone came up once. The rearrangement uses TRBV7-5 and TRBJ2-7; the table assigns TRBD1, which was not confirmed against the DNA. TRBV7-5 is marked as a pseudogene. The CDR3 length is 16 residues. The CDR3 protein is CARRCHRDRGHDEQYF. The DNA of the CDR3 is TGTGCCAGAAGATGCCACCGGGACAGGGGGCATGACGAGCAGTACTTC.

This clone was seen once. This chain joins TRBV27 and TRBJ2-4; the match to TRBD2 covers 7 bases. Per the germline V gene, CDR1 is MNHEY and CDR2 is SMNVEV (reference sequence). This CDR3 is 17 amino acids long. Losses at the gene ends were 9 bases for V and 2 bases for J; bases not matched to a gene: 16. CDR3 DNA sequence: TGTGCCAGTATGACGGTGCGGCGGGAGTGGTCCAAAAACATTCAGTACTTC. Translated, it gives CASMTVRREWSKNIQYF.

This chain links TRBV27 with TRBJ2-1, with 8 bases fitting TRBD2. V shed 3 bases and J 8 bases; nucleotides not matched to a gene: 3. The germline V gene encodes CDR1 MNHEY and CDR2 SMNVEV (reference sequence). The CDR3 runs 13 residues. The CDR3 reads CASSFGGGDEQFF. The CDR3 nucleotides are TGTGCCAGCAGTTTCGGGGGGGGTGATGAGCAGTTCTTC.

This sequence joins TRBV19 and TRBJ1-4; 8 bases map to TRBD1. Germline V gene sequence: CDR1 LNHDA, CDR2 SQIVND (reference sequence). CDR3 length: 16 residues. V dropped 4 bases and J dropped 5; count of bases not matched to a gene: 9. The CDR3 spells CASSNGQGQRNEKLFF. The DNA of the CDR3 is TGTGCCAGTAGTAACGGACAGGGACAAAGGAATGAAAAACTGTTTTTT.

This clone was seen a few times. CDR3 DNA: TGTGCCAGCAGCTTAGAGAAGGGACTAGTAAAGTATTTT. Protein sequence: CASSLEKGLVKYF. This sequence joins TRBV7-2 and TRBJ2-3; 8 nucleotides agree with TRBD2. V lost 1 base, J lost 13 bases, and 7 bases stayed unmatched. Germline assignment: CDR1 SGHTA and CDR2 FQGNSA. The CDR3 is 13 amino acids. Supplemented by reference TRBV7-2 and TRBJ2-3, the full variable domain reads GAGVSQSPSNKVTEKGKDVELRCDPISGHTALYWYRQSLGQGLEFLIYFQGNSAPDKSGLPSDRFSAERTGGSVSTLTIQRTQQEDSAVYLCASSLEKGLVKYFGPGTRLTVL.

The V and J genes are TRBV11-2 and TRBJ2-7, with 10 positions matching TRBD2. Germline CDR1 reads SGHAT; CDR2 reads FQNNGV. The CDR3 extends over 14 amino acids. V trimming: 5 bases; J trimming: 2 bases; junction bases outside the gene matches: 3. CDR3 in DNA: TGTGCCAGCAGCCAGCGGGAGGGAGCCTACGAGCAGTACTTC. This translates into CASSQREGAYEQYF.

The chain couples TRBV30 to TRBJ2-3; TRBD1 matches at 7 bases. CDR1 GTSNPN and CDR2 SVGIG come from the germline V gene (reference sequence). The CDR3 runs 14 residues. V shed 3 bases and J 2 bases; nucleotides not matched to a gene: 5. CDR3 in amino acids: CAWRLGQNTDTQYF. CDR3 DNA: TGTGCCTGGAGGCTGGGACAGAACACAGATACGCAGTATTTT.

This clone has a handful of counts. This sequence joins TRBV2 and TRBJ2-1, with D possibly TRBD1 on 6 matching bases. This CDR3 comprises 14 residues. Germline-derived CDR1 and CDR2 are SNHLY and FYNNEI. V gave up 6 bases and J gave up 8 bases, with 17 bases separating them. As DNA, the CDR3 is TGTGCCAGCAGCCCGTGGGGGCAGGGAGATGAGCAGTTCTTC. This gives the protein CASSPWGQGDEQFF.

The V gene is TRBV29-1, the J gene TRBJ2-2, with D perhaps TRBD1 (6 bases). Germline CDR1 reads SQVTM; CDR2 reads ANQGSEA. CDR3 size: 12 residues. The CDR3 loop is CSGATNTGELFF. As DNA, the CDR3 is TGCTCAGGGGCTACGAACACCGGGGAGCTGTTTTTT.

The chain uses TRBV28 and TRBJ2-3; the match to TRBD2 covers 7 bases. V was clipped by 3 bases and J by 3 bases; unmatched bases: 6. The germline V gene encodes CDR1 MDHEN and CDR2 SYDVKM. The CDR3 length is 15 residues. The CDR3 coding sequence is TGTGCCAGCAGTTTTAATTTGGGGGGGACAGATACGCAGTATTTT. It encodes CASSFNLGGTDTQYF.

This chain links TRBV9 with TRBJ2-3, with 12 positions matching TRBD2. The CDR3 spans 17 residues. Per germline, CDR1 SGDLS and CDR2 YYNGEE. The V segment lost 4 bases and the J segment 3 bases; nucleotides outside the gene matches: 9. The CDR3 DNA sequence: TGTGCCAGCAGCCCCCGACTAGCGGGAGTGTTGACAGATACGCAGTATTTT. Its translation is CASSPRLAGVLTDTQYF. Full variable domain (remainder filled in from reference TRBV9 and TRBJ2-3): DSGVTQTPKHLITATGQRVTLRCSPRSGDLSVYWYQQSLDQGLQFLIQYYNGEERAKGNILERFSAQQFPDLHSELNLSSLELGDSALYFCASSPRLAGVLTDTQYFGPGTRLTVL.